The 15 T cell receptor beta chains reported below all come from one sample, sequenced in a study of OX40 agonist ivuxolimab in advanced cancers. Clones were sequenced by immunoSEQ multiplex PCR, and TCRdb holds only the in-frame ones, with some missing. The table records about 54,000 clones, approximately 78% of them present only once. The input for sequencing was CD4+ or CD8+ T cells sorted from blood, taken in a trial of the OX40 agonist ivuxolimab. These receptor sequences come from an adult with an advanced solid tumor such as melanoma, head and neck, liver or kidney cancer.

This clone was detected only once. V usage is TRBV27 and J usage is TRBJ2-3; 10 nucleotides line up with TRBD2. This CDR3 comprises 16 residues. From germline, CDR1 is MNHEY and CDR2 SMNVEV (reference sequence). The V and J ends lost 4 bases and 2 bases, in that order; junction bases with no gene match: 6. As DNA, the CDR3 is TGTGCCAGCAGTTCCAGGACTAGCGGTTACACAGATACGCAGTATTTT. This codes for CASSSRTSGYTDTQYF.

This clone was detected a few times. The chain recombines TRBV4-2 with TRBJ1-5; TRBD1 might be the D (5 bases). The length of the CDR3 is 16 residues. Per the germline V gene, CDR1 is LGHNA and CDR2 is YNFKEQ. Trimming stripped 1 base from V and 4 bases from J, with 14 bases between. CDR3 sequence: CASSQGDASVNQPQHF. The DNA for the CDR3 is TGTGCCAGCAGCCAAGGGGACGCTTCGGTTAATCAGCCCCAGCATTTT.

The chain combines TRBV19 with TRBJ2-2, with D unresolved. This CDR3 has 14 residues. The V gene lost 3 bases and the J gene lost 2 bases, with 7 bases spanning the gap. Looked up from germline, CDR1 is LNHDA and CDR2 is SQIVND (reference sequence). As DNA, the CDR3 is TGTGCCAGTAGTATCGAAGTTAACACCGGGGAGCTGTTTTTT. Protein: CASSIEVNTGELFF.

This clone was counted between two and nine times. The chain employs TRBV19 and TRBJ1-2; D gene uncertain. Germline loops: CDR1 LNHDA, CDR2 SQIVND (reference sequence). The CDR3 totals 12 residues. Trimming left V 6 bases short and J 10 bases short, with 15 bases between. The CDR3 sequence is CASSHTTSVYTF. The CDR3 nucleotides read TGTGCCAGTAGCCACACTACGTCTGTCTACACCTTC.

The chain couples TRBV6-5 to TRBJ2-7, with 9 bases matching TRBD1. This CDR3 comprises 15 residues. Per the germline V gene, CDR1 is MNHEY and CDR2 is SVGAGI. J was trimmed by 5 bases and V by 5 bases; bases with no gene match: 10. The CDR3 reads CASSPNPGQGNEQYF. The DNA of the CDR3 is TGTGCCAGCAGTCCTAACCCGGGACAGGGCAACGAGCAGTACTTC.

This chain connects TRBV11-2 to TRBJ1-5; TRBD1 might be the D (5 bases). Germline V CDR1 and CDR2: SGHAT, FQNNGV. The ends were cut back, 0 bases at V and 1 base at J, with 7 bases in the middle. The CDR3 consists of 15 residues. The CDR3 DNA reads as TGTGCCAGCAGCTTAGATGGGGACAGCAATCAGCCCCAGCATTTT. It is translated as CASSLDGDSNQPQHF.

V and J are TRBV9 and TRBJ1-3; D is ambiguous. V lost 7 bases to trimming and J lost 0 bases, with 14 bases between them. Germline V CDR1 and CDR2: SGDLS, YYNGEE. CDR3 length: 15 residues. CDR3 sequence: CASSLDSSSGNTIYF. Written as DNA, the CDR3 is TGTGCCAGCTCGTTGGATTCAAGCTCTGGAAACACCATATATTTT.

V is TRBV7-9 and J is TRBJ2-5, with 9 bases fitting TRBD1. This CDR3 contains 16 residues. The V gene's germline CDR1 is SEHNR and CDR2 FQNEAQ (reference sequence). J lost 3 bases, V lost 8 bases, and 13 bases had no gene match. The CDR3 DNA is TGTGCCAGCCGTACCGGACCGGGACAGGGAAAAGAGACCCAGTACTTC. It translates to CASRTGPGQGKETQYF.

This clone was counted once. The rearrangement joins TRBV5-1 to TRBJ2-7; D is ambiguous. Trimming left V 0 bases short and J 4 bases short, with 14 bases between. Germline CDR1 reads SGHRS; CDR2 reads YFSETQ. This CDR3 is 15 amino acids long. CDR3 amino acids: CASSLAPSKEYEQYF. The CDR3 nucleotides are TGCGCCAGCAGCTTGGCTCCAAGCAAGGAATACGAGCAGTACTTC.

This clone showed up just once. The rearrangement links TRBV6-1 to TRBJ1-2, with no clear D. In germline, CDR1 is MNHNS, CDR2 SASEGT. This CDR3 comprises 13 residues. The V end was cut by 4 bases, the J end by 7 bases, with 13 bases between. Here the CDR3 DNA reads TGTGCCAGCAGTGCAGAATTGATGGTTGGCTACACCTTC. Protein product: CASSAELMVGYTF.

The chain couples TRBV7-7 to TRBJ2-2; tentatively, D is TRBD1 (6 bases). Germline loops: CDR1 SSHAT, CDR2 FNYEAQ (reference sequence). The CDR3 totals 15 residues. The germline V and J ends were trimmed by 5 bases and 5 bases, with 15 bases remaining between them. The CDR3 DNA is TGTGCCAGCAGCCCCGCCCGGACAGCGACCGGGGAGCTGTTTTTT. Protein: CASSPARTATGELFF.

J is TRBJ1-5 and V is TRBV19; maybe TRBD1 (5 bases). Trimming left V 6 bases short and J 6 bases short, with 21 bases between. The CDR3 consists of 16 residues. Germline lookup yields CDR1 LNHDA and CDR2 SQIVND (reference sequence). The CDR3 coding sequence is TGTGCCAGTAGCGGGGACCTCACAGGCCCGGGTCAGCCCCAGCATTTT. Translated: CASSGDLTGPGQPQHF.

V is TRBV4-2 and J is TRBJ1-6; possibly TRBD1 for D (5 bases). CDR3 length: 16 amino acids. Trimming removed 2 bases at V and 6 bases at J, with 14 bases between. The germline V gene encodes CDR1 LGHNA and CDR2 YNFKEQ. CDR3 sequence: CASSQKVQGGNSPLHF. Written as DNA, the CDR3 is TGTGCCAGCAGCCAAAAGGTGCAGGGTGGTAATTCACCCCTCCACTTT.

This rearrangement joins TRBV5-1 to TRBJ2-5; 12 positions match TRBD2. The V gene end was trimmed by 0 bases and the J gene end by 5 bases; junction bases not matched to a gene: 5. The CDR3 is 16 residues long. CDR1 and CDR2 from the germline V gene are SGHRS and YFSETQ. The CDR3 sequence: CASSLGLAGDGETQYF. The CDR3 DNA follows: TGCGCCAGCAGCTTGGGACTAGCGGGGGACGGGGAGACCCAGTACTTC.

This chain connects TRBV6-1 to TRBJ2-7, with a weak D call TRBD1 (6 bases). V was pared by 3 bases and J by 3 bases, with 12 bases between. Looked up from germline, CDR1 is MNHNS and CDR2 is SASEGT. This CDR3 contains 14 residues. The CDR3 loop is CASSEGALIYEQYF. In nucleotides, the CDR3 is TGTGCCAGCAGTGAGGGGGCCCTCATCTACGAGCAGTACTTC.